This T cell receptor beta chain was profiled in a study of blood T cell repertoires in COVID-19. Germline V gene lookup returns CDR1 SGHRS and CDR2 YFSETQ. V gave up 0 bases and J gave up 0 bases; unmatched junction bases: 7. There are 17 residues in the CDR3. While infection was still active, Seattle patients were enrolled and then followed longitudinally. In the original analysis: It was from reference gene primer amplification that nucleated cell counts were estimated. The method was immunoSEQ multiplex PCR; TCRdb's version includes in-frame clones alone and lacks a portion of them. V, J and clone size are taken as reported in that table, and D and trimming were inferred from the DNA itself. The profile covers fewer than 500,000 clones, with about 87% appearing a single time and about 0.91% taken by the ten largest.

The chain joins TRBV5-1 to TRBJ2-3; the match to TRBD2 covers 7 bases. Specimen: peripheral blood. This clonotype originated in a man younger than 35 with COVID-19, enrolled during active disease. The CDR3: CASSLAGRALSTDTQYF. The DNA for the CDR3 is TGCGCCAGCAGCTTGGCAGGGAGGGCATTGAGCACAGATACGCAGTATTTT. Drawing the rest from reference TRBV5-1 and TRBJ2-3, the complete variable domain is KAGVTQTPRYLIKTRGQQVTLSCSPISGHRSVSWYQQTPGQGLQFLFEYFSETQRNKGNFPGRFSGRQFSNSRSEMNVSTLELGDSALYLCASSLAGRALSTDTQYFGPGTRLTVL.